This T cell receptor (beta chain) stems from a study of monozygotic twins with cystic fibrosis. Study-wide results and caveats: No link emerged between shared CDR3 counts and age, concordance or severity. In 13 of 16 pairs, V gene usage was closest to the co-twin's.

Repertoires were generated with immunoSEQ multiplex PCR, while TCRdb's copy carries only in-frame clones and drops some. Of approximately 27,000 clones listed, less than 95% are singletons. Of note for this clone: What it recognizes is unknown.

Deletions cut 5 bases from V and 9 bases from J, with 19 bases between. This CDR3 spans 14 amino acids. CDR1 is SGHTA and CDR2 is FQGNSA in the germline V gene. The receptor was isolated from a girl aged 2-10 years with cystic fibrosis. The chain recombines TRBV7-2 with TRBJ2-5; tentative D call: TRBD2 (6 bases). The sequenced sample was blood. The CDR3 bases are TGTGCCAGCAGCCCGACTAGTGGATGGGCGGCCCAGTACTTC. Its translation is CASSPTSGWAAQYF.